The 27 T cell receptor beta chains below all came from one sample that was sequenced in a study of CD4+ T cells in melanoma. The repertoire was sequenced with immunoSEQ multiplex PCR; TCRdb's copy has only in-frame clones and lacks some. Of about 55,000 clones in the sample, over 60% were seen once. Sequences were obtained from tumor tissue. The receptor set was obtained from a human donor with melanoma.

The chain has TRBV6-5 and TRBJ2-1; TRBD1 is a possible D gene (6 bases). CDR3 length equals 14 residues. The V and J ends lost 8 bases and 4 bases respectively, with 15 bases between them. Germline V lookup: CDR1 MNHEY, CDR2 SVGAGI. CDR3 nucleotides: TGTGCCAGCTCCTTGGCAGGGGCATACAATGAGCAGTTCTTC. This encodes CASSLAGAYNEQFF.

The chain combines TRBV6-1 with TRBJ2-7; 7 bases are shared with TRBD1. This CDR3 is 15 amino acids long. The germline V gene has CDR1 MNHNS and CDR2 SASEGT. With V trimmed by 1 base and J by 3 bases, 6 bases remained unmatched. CDR3 region: CASSEGTGLDYEQYF. Written as DNA, the CDR3 is TGTGCCAGCAGTGAAGGGACAGGCCTCGACTACGAGCAGTACTTC.

This clone was observed many times. J is TRBJ2-7 and V is TRBV6-6; a weak D match, TRBD2 (5 bases). Germline lookup yields CDR1 MNHNY and CDR2 SVGAGI (reference sequence). Trimming removed 6 bases from V and 0 bases from J, with 15 bases in between. The CDR3 runs to 15 residues. This chain's CDR3 is CASREVPGFSYEQYF. CDR3 nucleotide sequence: TGTGCCAGCAGGGAAGTCCCGGGATTCTCCTACGAGCAGTACTTC.

This clone turned up a few times. V gene TRBV19 combines with J gene TRBJ1-6; the match to TRBD1 covers 8 bases. Germline V lookup: CDR1 LNHDA, CDR2 SQIVND (reference sequence). The CDR3 extends over 15 amino acids. Trimming removed 5 bases from V and 7 bases from J; junction bases left unmatched: 7. CDR3 coding DNA: TGTGCCAGTAGTGACGGGACAGGAAACAATTCACCCCTCCACTTT. It yields the protein CASSDGTGNNSPLHF.

This clone appeared a single time. V usage is TRBV28 and J usage is TRBJ1-2, with 8 bases fitting TRBD1. The CDR3 extends over 14 amino acids. CDR1 and CDR2 from the germline V gene are MDHEN and SYDVKM. The V gene end was trimmed by 7 bases and the J gene end by 4 bases; junction bases not matched to a gene: 8. CDR3 sequence reads: CASTIKDRAYGYTF. In DNA form, the CDR3 reads TGTGCCAGCACCATAAAGGACAGGGCCTATGGCTACACCTTC.

This clone was counted a single time. The chain joins TRBV7-2 to TRBJ1-1; D possibly corresponds to TRBD1 (6 bases). V lost 5 bases and J 5 bases, leaving 15 bases between the germline ends. CDR3 length equals 14 residues. Germline V gives CDR1 SGHTA, CDR2 FQGNSA. The CDR3 nucleotides are TGTGCCAGCAGCCTCTCAGGGGTGGTAACTGAAGCTTTCTTT. Its translation: CASSLSGVVTEAFF.

The genes are TRBV11-2 and TRBJ1-4, with D maybe TRBD1 (6 bases). V lost 5 bases and J 7 bases, leaving 17 bases between the germline ends. Germline CDR1 is SGHAT and CDR2 is FQNNGV. The CDR3 is 15 residues long. CDR3 sequence reads: CASSRDTGQSEKLFF. Written as DNA, the CDR3 is TGTGCCAGCAGCCGGGACACCGGACAAAGTGAAAAACTGTTTTTT.

This chain uses TRBV28 with TRBJ2-3; no firm D call. This CDR3 is built from 18 residues. The germline gives CDR1 MDHEN, CDR2 SYDVKM. The V end lost 1 base, the J end lost 3 bases, and 20 bases lay between the germline ends. This CDR3 reads CASSLYRKTVSGTDTQYF. The DNA of the CDR3 is TGTGCCAGCAGTTTATACCGTAAAACAGTATCCGGAACAGATACGCAGTATTTT.

The rearrangement uses TRBV7-6 and TRBJ1-1; no clear D gene. The V end lost 3 bases, the J end lost 4 bases, and 12 bases lay between the germline ends. The CDR3 contains 14 residues. Germline assignment: CDR1 SGHVS and CDR2 FNYEAQ. This CDR3 is CASSLRRAATEAFF. CDR3 DNA sequence: TGTGCCAGCAGCTTGCGCCGGGCCGCCACTGAAGCTTTCTTT.

V usage is TRBV4-1 and J usage is TRBJ1-6, with D possibly being TRBD1 (5 bases). The V and J ends lost 0 bases and 9 bases respectively, with 12 bases between them. CDR1 MGHRA and CDR2 YSYEKL come from the germline V gene. The CDR3 loop spans 15 amino acids. The CDR3, as DNA: TGCGCCAGCAGCCAAGATGGTTTGGGGGGTTCACCCCTCCACTTT. Its protein product is CASSQDGLGGSPLHF.

The V gene is TRBV29-1, the J gene TRBJ1-4; 8 bases align to TRBD1. The CDR3 extends over 14 amino acids. Germline V gives CDR1 SQVTM, CDR2 ANQGSEA. The ends lost 6 bases at V and 8 bases at J; junction bases unmatched: 11. The CDR3 DNA is TGCAGCGTGGGAGACAGGGGACTTGGAGAAAAACTGTTTTTT. Encoded protein: CSVGDRGLGEKLFF.

This rearrangement joins TRBV9 to TRBJ2-7, with D possibly matching TRBD1 (6 bases). CDR1 SGDLS and CDR2 YYNGEE come from the germline V gene. CDR3 size: 13 residues. V was clipped by 4 bases and J by 5 bases, with 13 bases between them. CDR3 nucleotides: TGTGCCAGCAGCCCGGGACAACCCCACGAGCAGTACTTC. This gives the protein CASSPGQPHEQYF.

In its sample, this clone was seen once. This rearrangement joins TRBV7-9 to TRBJ2-2, with a possible D match to TRBD2 (5 bases). The germline gives CDR1 SEHNR, CDR2 FQNEAQ (reference sequence). This CDR3 has 15 residues. Trimming removed 2 bases from V and 5 bases from J, with 12 bases in between. This CDR3 is CASSLLASSTGELFF. DNA of the CDR3: TGTGCCAGCAGCTTACTGGCTAGCTCGACCGGGGAGCTGTTTTTT.

This chain uses TRBV7-2 with TRBJ2-5; D gene ambiguous. CDR3 length equals 15 residues. Germline V gene data show CDR1 as SGHTA and CDR2 as FQGNSA. V lost 2 bases to trimming and J lost 2 bases, with 12 bases between them. The CDR3 loop is CASSLSLVGQETQYF. CDR3 bases: TGTGCCAGCAGCTTATCACTCGTCGGGCAAGAGACCCAGTACTTC.

The chain has TRBV11-2 and TRBJ2-5, with D maybe TRBD2 (6 bases). CDR1 and CDR2 (germline): SGHAT, FQNNGV. V lost 1 base and J 5 bases, leaving 11 bases between the germline ends. CDR3 length: 14 amino acids. In DNA form, the CDR3 reads TGTGCCAGCAGCTTAGGGCTAGCGAGGGAGACCCAGTACTTC. It specifies CASSLGLARETQYF.

Comments on this clone: At one end, the junction sequence differs from germline, possibly due to a read error. CDR3 sequence: CASSPLGQGTSNEQYF. As DNA, the CDR3 is TGCGCCAGCAGCCCCCTCGGACAGGGCACCTCCAACGAGCAGTACTTC. The chain has TRBV4-1 and TRBJ2-7, with TRBD1 identical over 8 bases. The CDR3 is 16 amino acids. The germline gives CDR1 MGHRA, CDR2 YSYEKL.

V usage is TRBV6-5 and J usage is TRBJ1-2, with 8 bases identical to TRBD1. The CDR3 runs 15 residues. Germline values: CDR1 MNHEY, CDR2 SVGAGI. Trimming at V came to 6 bases and at J to 5 bases, leaving 11 bases not matched to a gene. The DNA for the CDR3 is TGTGCCAGCAGGCCGGGACAGGCCTTGGGGTATGGCTACACCTTC. This translates into CASRPGQALGYGYTF.

This chain links TRBV2 with TRBJ1-1, with D hard to call. Between the trimmed V and J ends, which lost 0 bases and 2 bases, there was a span of 13 bases. The CDR3 has 16 residues. In germline, CDR1 is SNHLY, CDR2 FYNNEI. The CDR3 DNA is TGTGCCAGCAGTGAAGCGCTTGGGCAGGCTAACACTGAAGCTTTCTTT. Translating it yields CASSEALGQANTEAFF.

The V call is TRBV7-2, the J call TRBJ1-5, with 7 positions matching TRBD1. Germline values: CDR1 SGHTA, CDR2 FQGNSA. J was trimmed by 0 bases and V by 1 base; bases with no gene match: 3. The CDR3 extends over 16 amino acids. The DNA of the CDR3 is TGTGCCAGCAGCTTAGGGGACAGCTATAGCAATCAGCCCCAGCATTTT. Translation gives CASSLGDSYSNQPQHF.

The table lists this clone with a count of one. The chain couples TRBV9 to TRBJ1-6; no definite D call. Deletions cut 0 bases from V and 8 bases from J, with 6 bases between. CDR1 is SGDLS, CDR2 YYNGEE, per germline. The CDR3 contains 13 residues. CDR3 amino acids: CASSVDGDSPLHF. The DNA of the CDR3 is TGTGCCAGCAGCGTAGACGGGGATTCACCCCTCCACTTT.

The V gene is TRBV7-8, the J gene TRBJ1-3; tentatively, D is TRBD1 (5 bases). This CDR3 has 17 amino acids. With 0 bases removed from V and 0 bases from J, the gap between germline ends came to 12 bases. Germline CDR1 is SGHVS and CDR2 is FQNEAQ. CDR3 in amino acids: CASSLAYRSYSGNTIYF. CDR3 sequence (DNA): TGTGCCAGCAGCTTAGCGTACAGGTCCTACTCTGGAAACACCATATATTTT.

This clone came up once. The chain combines TRBV6-1 with TRBJ2-7; no definite D call. The germline V gene encodes CDR1 MNHNS and CDR2 SASEGT. The CDR3 has 11 amino acids. The V end lost 5 bases, the J end lost 3 bases, and 5 bases lay between the germline ends. In DNA form, the CDR3 reads TGTGCCAGCAGTCGCGGCTACGAGCAGTACTTC. It translates to CASSRGYEQYF.

This clone was recorded a few times. Mismatch with germline at one junction end may stem from a read error. The chain is built from TRBV7-8 and TRBJ2-7; the D gene is possibly TRBD2 (7 bases). The CDR3 is 12 residues long. Germline V gene data show CDR1 as SGHVS and CDR2 as FQNEAQ. This CDR3 is CASSLAGGAENF. In DNA, the CDR3 is TGTGCCAGCAGCTTAGCGGGGGGGGCCGAGAACTTC.

V usage is TRBV6-5 and J usage is TRBJ2-1; weak D call: TRBD1 (6 bases). Deletions cut 2 bases from V and 5 bases from J, with 10 bases between. This CDR3 spans 14 amino acids. The V gene's germline CDR1 is MNHEY and CDR2 SVGAGI. DNA for the CDR3: TGTGCCAGCAGTTACGTGGGGGCCCACAATGAGCAGTTCTTC. Its protein is CASSYVGAHNEQFF.

The chain carries TRBV11-1 and TRBJ2-7; D unresolved. The CDR3 is 12 amino acids. CDR1 and CDR2 (germline): SGHAT, FQDESV (reference sequence). V shed 1 base and J shed 3 bases, with 4 bases lying between them. The CDR3 protein is CASSLVDYEQYF. For the CDR3, the DNA is TGTGCCAGCAGCTTAGTGGACTACGAGCAGTACTTC.

J is TRBJ2-7 and V is TRBV7-9; TRBD1 matches at 8 bases. Germline CDR1 and CDR2: SEHNR and FQNEAQ (reference sequence). The trim removed 6 bases at V and 5 bases at J, leaving 3 bases unmatched. CDR3 length equals 12 residues. The CDR3 here is CASSPGGHEQYF. CDR3 DNA: TGTGCCAGCAGTCCAGGGGGCCACGAGCAGTACTTC.

The CDR3 reads CASSATGSGGRETQYF. Written as DNA, the CDR3 is TGTGCCAGCAGCGCGACAGGTTCTGGGGGGCGTGAGACCCAGTACTTC. The chain links TRBV9 to TRBJ2-5; D possibly matches TRBD1 or TRBD2 (6 bases each). CDR1 and CDR2 (germline): SGDLS, YYNGEE. V lost 3 bases and J lost 5, with 20 bases in between. The CDR3 consists of 16 residues.